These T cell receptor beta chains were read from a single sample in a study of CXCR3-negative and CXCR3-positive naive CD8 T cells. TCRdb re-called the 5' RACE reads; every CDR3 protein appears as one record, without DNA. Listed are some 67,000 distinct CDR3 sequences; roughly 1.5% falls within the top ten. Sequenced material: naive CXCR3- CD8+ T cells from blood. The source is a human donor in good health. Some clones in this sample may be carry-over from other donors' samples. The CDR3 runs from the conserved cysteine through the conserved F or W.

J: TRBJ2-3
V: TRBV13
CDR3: CASSLDGAQYF

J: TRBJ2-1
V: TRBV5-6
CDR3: CASSLRDFRTLKRESSYNEQFF

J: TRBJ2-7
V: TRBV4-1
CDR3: CASSQRTDRVGRLEQYF

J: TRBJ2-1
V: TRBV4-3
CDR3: CASSYRDSSYNEQFF

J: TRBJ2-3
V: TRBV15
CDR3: CATSRGVSYITSTDTQYF

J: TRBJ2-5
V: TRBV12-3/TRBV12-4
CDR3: CASSLRQETQYF

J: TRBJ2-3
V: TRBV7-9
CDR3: CASSLQGLSTDTQYF

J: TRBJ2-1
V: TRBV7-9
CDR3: CASSPRMVDNEQFF

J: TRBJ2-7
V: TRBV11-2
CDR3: CASSFPSSGASYEQYF

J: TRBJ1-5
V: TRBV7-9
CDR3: CASSFTGNNQPQHF

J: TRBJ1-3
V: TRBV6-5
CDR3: CASSPGVPSGNTIYF

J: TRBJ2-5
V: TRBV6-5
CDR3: CASSYGIEGIYQETQYF

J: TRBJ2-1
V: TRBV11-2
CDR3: CASSLVEGARYNEQFF

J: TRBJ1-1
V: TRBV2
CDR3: CASSERGGEYTEAFF

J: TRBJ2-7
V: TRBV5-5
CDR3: CASSLPGTAEQYF

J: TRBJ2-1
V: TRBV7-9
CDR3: CASSLGVASSSYNEQFF

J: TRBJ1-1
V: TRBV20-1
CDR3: CSARDVDPGTEAFF

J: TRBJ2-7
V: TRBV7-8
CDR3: CASSLGAGLARSYEQYF

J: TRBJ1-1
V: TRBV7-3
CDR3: CASSLTEHTEAFF

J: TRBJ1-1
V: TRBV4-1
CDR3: CAGSHDLLGANTEAFF

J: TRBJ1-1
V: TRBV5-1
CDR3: CASSLDGLLNTEAFF

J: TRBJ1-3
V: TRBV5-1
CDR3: CASSLRTGTFSGNTIYF

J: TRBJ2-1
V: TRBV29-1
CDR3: CSVVLLGIFEQFF

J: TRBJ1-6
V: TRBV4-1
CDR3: CASSQEDRFSYNSPLHF

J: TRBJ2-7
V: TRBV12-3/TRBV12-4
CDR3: CASSYKMTGQEQYF

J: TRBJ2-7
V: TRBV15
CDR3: CATSREGRDYEQYF

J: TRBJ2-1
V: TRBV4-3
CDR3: CASSQDFSSYNEQFF

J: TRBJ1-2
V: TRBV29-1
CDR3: CSVEDGTGNYGYTF

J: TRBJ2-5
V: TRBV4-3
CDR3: CASSQDRAGGASQETQYF

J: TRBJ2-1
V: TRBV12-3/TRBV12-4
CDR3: CASLFGGRVYNEQFF

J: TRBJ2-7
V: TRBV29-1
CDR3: CSVYGGQGSYEQYF

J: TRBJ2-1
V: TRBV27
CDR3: CASSLAGTSPYEQFF

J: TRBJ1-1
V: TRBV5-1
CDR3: CASSLSQGVKTEAFF

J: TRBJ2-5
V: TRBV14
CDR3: CASSQVAEKETQYF

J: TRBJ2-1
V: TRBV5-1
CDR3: CASSLDTAGPYNEQFF

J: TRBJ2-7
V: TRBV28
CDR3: CASSPGTGRHEQYF

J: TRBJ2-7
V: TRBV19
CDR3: CASSIVLGTYEQYF

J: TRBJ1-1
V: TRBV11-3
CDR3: CASSLAPPGEAFF